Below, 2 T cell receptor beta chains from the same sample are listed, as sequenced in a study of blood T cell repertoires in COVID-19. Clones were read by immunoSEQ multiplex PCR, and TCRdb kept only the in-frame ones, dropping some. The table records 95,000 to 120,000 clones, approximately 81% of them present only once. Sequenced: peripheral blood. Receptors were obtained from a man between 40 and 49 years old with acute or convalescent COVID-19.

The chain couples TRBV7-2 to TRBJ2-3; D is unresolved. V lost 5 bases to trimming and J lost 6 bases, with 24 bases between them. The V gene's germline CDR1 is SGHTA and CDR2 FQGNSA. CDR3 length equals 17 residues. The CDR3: CASSAVPVQTSGDTQYF. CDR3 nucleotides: TGTGCCAGCAGCGCTGTACCGGTCCAAACGTCGGGTGATACGCAGTATTTT.

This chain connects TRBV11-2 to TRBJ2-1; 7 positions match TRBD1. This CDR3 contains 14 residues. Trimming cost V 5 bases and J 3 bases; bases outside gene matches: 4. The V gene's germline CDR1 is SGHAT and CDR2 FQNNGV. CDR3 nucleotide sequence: TGTGCCAGCAGCCCGGGGACAGTCTACAATGAGCAGTTCTTC. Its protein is CASSPGTVYNEQFF.